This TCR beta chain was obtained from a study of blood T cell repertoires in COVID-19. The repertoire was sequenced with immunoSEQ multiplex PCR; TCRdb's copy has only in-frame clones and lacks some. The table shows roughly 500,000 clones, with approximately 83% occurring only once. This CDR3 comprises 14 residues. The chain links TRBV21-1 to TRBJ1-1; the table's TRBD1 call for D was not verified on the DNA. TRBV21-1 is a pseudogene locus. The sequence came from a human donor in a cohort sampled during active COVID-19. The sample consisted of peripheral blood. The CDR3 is CASSSRVSGTEAFF. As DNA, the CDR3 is TGTGCCAGCAGCAGCAGGGTTTCGGGCACTGAAGCTTTCTTT.